This TCR beta chain was recorded in a study of T cell responses to AZD1222 COVID-19 vaccine. General study points: Dominant at 160-218 and 743-854, vaccine-associated CD4 TCRs also spanned spike. Clonal diversity was possibly underestimated, and white British individuals and females predominated among donors.

Generated by immunoSEQ multiplex PCR, the TCRdb table keeps only in-frame clones and is missing some. The profile shows roughly 160,000 clones, about 91% of them singletons. With regard to this clone: The antigen remains undetermined.

There are 16 residues in the CDR3. The V end lost 0 bases, the J end lost 5 bases, and 16 bases lay between the germline ends. Per germline, CDR1 LGHNA and CDR2 YSLEER. This TCR was sampled from an adult in good health. Sequencing was performed on peripheral blood, taken on day 0 of AZD1222 vaccination. The gene calls are TRBV4-3 and TRBJ1-1, with D hard to call. The chain's CDR3 is CASSQDLSWVTTEAFF. CDR3 bases: TGCGCCAGCAGCCAAGATCTCTCCTGGGTCACAACTGAAGCTTTCTTT.